The subject of this entry is one T cell receptor (beta chain). Its specificity is not known. The data were obtained in a study of blood T cells in healthy people across ages. Total RNA extracted from each sample amounted to at least 5.5 micrograms. Study-wide points: It was the long-lived donors that had more naive CD4+ cells and higher diversity than aged donors. Older age went with lower TCR beta diversity per million T cells, in a roughly linear way.

This CDR3 is built from 13 residues. Per germline, CDR1 SQVTM and CDR2 ANQGSEA. The V gene end was trimmed by 6 bases and the J gene end by 11 bases; junction bases not matched to a gene: 13. Then a second PCR, running roughly 6 to 12 cycles, was carried out with a sample-barcoded 5' primer and a J-beta primer mix. Every cDNA was tagged by a template-switch adaptor with 12 random nucleotides. One entry per CDR3 protein, called by TCRdb with MiXCR from the 5' RACE reads. The sample has around 1,700,000 distinct CDR3 sequences, roughly 27% seen once. The chain couples TRBV29-1 to TRBJ2-5; TRBD1 agrees at 9 bases. This receptor was identified in a woman aged 25 to 45 in good health. The sequencing input was blood. The CDR3 region is CSVRQGETYGQYF. The DNA for the CDR3 is TGCAGCGTCAGACAGGGGGAAACCTACGGGCAGTACTTC. Full variable domain (outside the CDR3, taken from reference TRBV29-1 and TRBJ2-5): SAVISQKPSRDICQRGTSLTIQCQVDSQVTMMFWYRQQPGQSLTLIATANQGSEATYESGFVIDKFPISRPNLTFSTLTVSNMSPEDSSIYLCSVRQGETYGQYFGPGTRLLVL.